The entry below gives a single T cell receptor (beta chain) sequence along with its context. This entry belongs to a study of blood T cell repertoires in COVID-19. About the research overall: COVID-19 samples, acute and convalescent, were from the United States, Italy and Spain.

Germline trimming cut 3 bases from V and 2 bases from J; bases unmatched to any gene: 10. Germline loops: CDR1 SGHRS, CDR2 YFSETQ. This CDR3 contains 16 residues. Original methodology: The authors estimated nucleated cell counts from reference gene primer amplification. The repertoire was sequenced with immunoSEQ multiplex PCR; TCRdb's copy has only in-frame clones and lacks some. V and J calls and clone size are as listed in that table; D and trimming were resolved from the DNA. The sample lists 180,000 or so clones, about 83% seen once, with 3.6% in the top ten. The rearrangement joins TRBV5-1 to TRBJ1-2, with 7 bases identical to TRBD1. This clonotype was obtained from a woman in her forties or fifties in a cohort exposed to, infected with or recovered from COVID-19 (not recorded which). The sequencing input was PBMCs or T cells enriched from blood (not recorded which). The CDR3 DNA follows: TGCGCCAGCAGCTCAGCCACAGGGGAGCCGAACTATGGCTACACCTTC. It translates to CASSSATGEPNYGYTF.